These T cell receptor beta chains were read from a single sample in a study of early T cells in non-severe SARS-CoV-2 infection. TCRdb recomputed calls from the 5' RACE reads with MiXCR, one row per CDR3 protein. The sample holds 75,000 to 100,000 distinct CDR3 sequences, more than 13% seen once. The sequencing sample was made of whole blood. The receptors derive from an adult who was a healthcare worker with PCR-confirmed SARS-CoV-2 infection or an uninfected control (not recorded which). Each CDR3 is given with its conserved first and last residue. A D gene is named only where the DNA matches it firmly. Size is stated for part of the rows, as once, few or many counts, or as a class when the clone is expanded.

clone_size d_call j_call v_call cdr3_aa cdr3_nt
many TRBD1 TRBJ1-2 TRBV6-9 CASSYLDRVYGYTF TGTGCCAGCAGTTATTTGGACAGGGTCTATGGCTACACCTTC
few - TRBJ2-5 TRBV19 CASSITRNLARETQYF TGTGCCAGTAGTATAACCAGGAATCTTGCGCGAGAGACCCAGTACTTC
few TRBD1 TRBJ1-2 TRBV12-3/TRBV12-4 CASRPTGEKGYGYTF TGTGCCAGCAGACCGACAGGGGAAAAGGGTTATGGCTACACCTTC
- - TRBJ2-1 TRBV29-1 CSVDLGTDEQFF TGCAGCGTTGATCTGGGGACGGATGAGCAGTTCTTC
few TRBD1 TRBJ2-3 TRBV29-1 CSVSPGQGSDTQYF TGCAGCGTCAGCCCGGGACAGGGTTCAGATACGCAGTATTTT
- - TRBJ2-2 TRBV3-1 CASSQTNTGELFF TGTGCCAGCAGCCAAACCAACACCGGGGAGCTGTTTTTT
many TRBD2 TRBJ2-5 TRBV9 CASSIGLVQETQYF TGTGCCAGCAGCATAGGACTAGTTCAAGAGACCCAGTACTTC
few - TRBJ1-2 TRBV3-1 CASSPMWGIGYGYTF TGTGCCAGCAGCCCGATGTGGGGTATAGGCTATGGCTACACCTTC
few - TRBJ2-7 TRBV3-1 CASSQKGSGAEQYF TGTGCCAGCAGCCAAAAAGGCTCAGGGGCCGAGCAGTACTTC
many - TRBJ1-4 TRBV7-6 CASSLDPGPLNEKLFF TGTGCCAGCAGCTTAGATCCGGGACCCCTTAATGAAAAACTGTTTTTT
many TRBD1 TRBJ1-4 TRBV20-1 CSARKGAREKLFF TGCAGTGCTAGGAAGGGGGCGCGTGAAAAACTGTTTTTT
- - TRBJ2-3 TRBV7-2 CASRDNRGTDTQYF TGTGCCAGCAGAGATAACAGGGGCACAGATACGCAGTATTTT
once - TRBJ2-4 TRBV18 CASSPTGQGQNIQYF TGTGCCAGCTCACCAACCGGGCAGGGGCAAAACATTCAGTACTTC
- - TRBJ2-2 TRBV7-3 CASSLTRLSVPGELFF TGTGCCAGCAGCTTAACCCGATTATCTGTCCCCGGGGAGCTGTTTTTT
- - TRBJ2-2 TRBV19 CASWQGPGELFF TGTGCCAGTTGGCAGGGACCCGGGGAGCTGTTTTTT
few - TRBJ1-2 TRBV7-9 CASSSEAHRDNYGYTF TGTGCCAGCAGCTCCGAGGCTCACAGGGATAACTATGGCTACACCTTC
- - TRBJ2-7 TRBV4-3 CASSQDRYSYEQYF TGCGCCAGCAGCCAAGATAGATATTCCTACGAGCAGTACTTC